This TCR beta chain stems from a study of CD8+CD57+ T cells in acquired aplastic anemia. Across the study: Sorting CD4+ and CD8+ cells gave DNA averaging roughly 3.2 ug.

The CDR3 extends over 12 amino acids. Germline assignment: CDR1 LNHDA and CDR2 SQIVND (reference sequence). V shed 5 bases and J shed 7 bases, with 6 bases lying between them. Genomic DNA served as template for TCR beta VDJ and CDR3 profiling. TCRdb itself ran the reads through MiXCR, one entry per CDR3 protein. The sample holds 150,000 to 200,000 distinct CDR3 sequences, around half seen once. Study results and limitations: Patients and controls were found to share roughly 31 CD8+ CDR3 sequences.

This clonotype came up many times. Its antigen is currently unknown. An expansion of CD8+CD57+ cells by flow cytometry had been shown in patients chosen for sequencing. The patients all had a severe acquired aplastic anemia diagnosis. At blood sampling, none of the patients had yet received therapy. The rearrangement uses TRBV19 and TRBJ1-6, with unresolved D. This TCR was sampled from a human donor with aplastic anemia. Sequencing used sorted CD4+, CD8+, or CD8+CD57+ T cells (not recorded which) from PBMCs. CDR3 protein: CASSLVNSPLHF. Here the CDR3 DNA reads TGTGCCAGTAGTCTAGTCAATTCACCCCTCCACTTT.